The clone carrying this T cell receptor (beta chain) is medium-sized (0.01 to 0.1%) by frequency. The antigen is not known. This sample is part of a study of CXCR3-negative and CXCR3-positive naive CD8 T cells. The overall study: Sequencing gave roughly 130 million TRB reads overall, about 1.5 +/- 0.3 million per library. Whole-study findings and limits: Naive cells positive for CXCR3 carried more hydrophobic TRB CDR3s than CXCR3-negative ones. Memory CD8+ cells showed much lower diversity, while both naive subsets were comparably high.

Via 5' RACE with UMI labels, TRB cDNA libraries were prepared. TCRdb processed the 5' RACE reads again and assigns one entry to each CDR3 protein, with no DNA. The sample table includes 4,500 to 6,000 distinct CDR3 sequences. This CDR3 has 15 residues. The germline CDR1 and CDR2 sequences are SGHRS and YFSETQ. The clonotype originates from a human donor in good health. Some clones in this sample may be carry-over from other donors' samples. The rearrangement links TRBV5-1 to TRBJ2-6. Sequenced sample: naive CXCR3+ CD8+ T cells from blood. Subset described: CD45RO-CCR7+CD27+CD95- naive CD8+ T cells expressing CXCR3 (TNR3+). The CDR3 here is CASSFPESGANVLTF.